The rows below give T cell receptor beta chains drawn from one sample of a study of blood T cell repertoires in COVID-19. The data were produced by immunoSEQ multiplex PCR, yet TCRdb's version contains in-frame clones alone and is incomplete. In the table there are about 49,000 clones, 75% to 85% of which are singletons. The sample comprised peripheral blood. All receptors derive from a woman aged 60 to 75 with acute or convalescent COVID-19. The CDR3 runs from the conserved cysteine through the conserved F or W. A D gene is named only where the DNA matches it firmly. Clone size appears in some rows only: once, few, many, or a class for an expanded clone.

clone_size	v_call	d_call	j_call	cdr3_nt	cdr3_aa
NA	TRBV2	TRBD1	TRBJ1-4	TGTGCCAGCAGTGAGGGACAGGGGGTTGAAAAACTGTTTTTT	CASSEGQGVEKLFF
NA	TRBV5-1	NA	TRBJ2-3	TGCGCCAGCAGCCGGGGGAGCACAGATACGCAGTATTTT	CASSRGSTDTQYF
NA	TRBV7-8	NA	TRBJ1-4	TGTGCCAGCAGCTTATTCAAGAGCAGGTCTGAAAAACTGTTTTTT	CASSLFKSRSEKLFF
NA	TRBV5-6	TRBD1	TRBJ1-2	TGTGCCAGCAATAAAGTTTCGGGACAGAGGCTTTTGGGCTATGGCTACACCTTC	CASNKVSGQRLLGYGYTF
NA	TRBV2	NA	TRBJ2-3	TGTGCCAGCAGTGTATATGGGGGGTTGTCGGTCACAGATACGCAGTATTTT	CASSVYGGLSVTDTQYF
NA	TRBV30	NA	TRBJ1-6	TGTGCCTGGAGTGGGCAGGGTTTACCTTCACCCCTCCACTTT	CAWSGQGLPSPLHF
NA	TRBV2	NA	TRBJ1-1	TGTGCCAGCAGTGACAGGGACTTGAACACTGAAGCTTTCTTT	CASSDRDLNTEAFF
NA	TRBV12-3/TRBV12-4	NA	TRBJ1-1	TGTGCTGCTAGGGGGGGAAACACTGAAGCTTTCTTT	CAARGGNTEAFF
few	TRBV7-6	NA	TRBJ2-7	TGTGCCAGCAGCCTCCTGGTGGGGGAGGTGAGCGAGCAGTACTTC	CASSLLVGEVSEQYF
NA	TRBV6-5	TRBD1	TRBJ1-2	TGTGCCAGCAGTACAGGGGGCGCCGGCTATGGCTACACCTTC	CASSTGGAGYGYTF
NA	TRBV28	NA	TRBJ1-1	TGTGCCAGCAGTTTAGAGCACAGGGTGGCTTTCTTT	CASSLEHRVAFF
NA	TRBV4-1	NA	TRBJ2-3	TGCGCCAGCAGCCAAGGGACTAACACAGATACGCAGTATTTT	CASSQGTNTDTQYF
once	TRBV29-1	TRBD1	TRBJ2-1	TGCAGCGGAGCCCGGGACAGGCGTCTCAATGAGCAGTTCTTC	CSGARDRRLNEQFF